The present T cell receptor (beta chain) was sequenced within a study of blood T cell repertoires in COVID-19. Study information: The cDNA or gDNA used as material had been derived from T cells, B-cell-depleted T cells, or PBMCs.

Generated by immunoSEQ multiplex PCR, the TCRdb table keeps only in-frame clones and is missing some. The sample has under 200,000 clones, around 84% seen once; the top ten hold almost 5%. CDR1 and CDR2 from the germline V gene are MDHEN and SYDVKM. Trimming stripped 5 bases from V and 4 bases from J, with 20 bases between. The CDR3 extends over 16 amino acids. This sequence originates from a woman aged 80 or older with acute or convalescent COVID-19. The V gene is TRBV28, the J gene TRBJ1-2; TRBD1 might be the D (6 bases). Sequencing input: peripheral blood. CDR3 nucleotides: TGTGCCAGCAGTGCCCCCATACAGGGCATTCTCTATGGCTACACCTTC. Protein: CASSAPIQGILYGYTF.